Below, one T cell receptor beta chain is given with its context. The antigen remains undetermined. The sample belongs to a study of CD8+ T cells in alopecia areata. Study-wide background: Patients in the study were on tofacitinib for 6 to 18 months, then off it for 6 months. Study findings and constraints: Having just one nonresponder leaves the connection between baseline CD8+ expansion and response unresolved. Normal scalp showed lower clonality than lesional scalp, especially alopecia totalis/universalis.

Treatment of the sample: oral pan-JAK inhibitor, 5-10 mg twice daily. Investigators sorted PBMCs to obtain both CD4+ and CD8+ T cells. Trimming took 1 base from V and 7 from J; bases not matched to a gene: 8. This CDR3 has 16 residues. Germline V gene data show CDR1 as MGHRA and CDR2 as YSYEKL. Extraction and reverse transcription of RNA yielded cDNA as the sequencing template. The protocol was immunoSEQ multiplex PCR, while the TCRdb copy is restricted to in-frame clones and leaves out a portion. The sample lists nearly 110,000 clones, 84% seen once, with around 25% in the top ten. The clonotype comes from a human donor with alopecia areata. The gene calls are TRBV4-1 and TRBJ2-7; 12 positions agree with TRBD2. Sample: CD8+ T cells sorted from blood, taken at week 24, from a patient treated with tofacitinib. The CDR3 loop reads CASSQVTSGGPSEQYF. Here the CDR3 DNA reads TGCGCCAGCAGCCAAGTCACTAGCGGGGGGCCCTCGGAGCAGTACTTC.